Listed here are 20 T cell receptor beta chains from one sample, sequenced in a study of T cells after yellow fever vaccination. TCRdb ran MiXCR on the 5' RACE reads and lists one entry per CDR3 protein. The sample consists of some 240,000 distinct CDR3 sequences, more than 3.5% of them appearing once. The material sequenced was PBMCs, taken 15 days after the yellow fever booster vaccination. All receptors derive from a man younger than 35 who received the YFV17D yellow fever vaccine.

Ten or more counts support this clonotype. This CDR3 reads CASSPPAGGTDTQYF. For the CDR3, the DNA is TGTGCCAGCTCACCACCAGCGGGGGGCACAGATACGCAGTATTTT. The gene calls are TRBV18 and TRBJ2-3; 8 bases agree with TRBD2. CDR3 length: 15 amino acids. Losses at the gene ends were 0 bases for V and 1 base for J; bases not matched to a gene: 0. Germline CDR1 and CDR2: KGHSH and LQKENI.

V gene TRBV7-2 combines with J gene TRBJ1-1; tentatively, D is TRBD1 (6 bases). CDR3 length: 14 amino acids. Trimming removed 2 bases from V and 6 bases from J, with 13 bases in between. Germline V gives CDR1 SGHTA, CDR2 FQGNSA. CDR3 region: CASSLRSGQSEAFF. The CDR3 DNA reads as TGTGCCAGCAGCTTAAGGTCTGGACAGTCTGAAGCTTTCTTT.

This clonotype was recorded at least ten times. This chain joins TRBV7-2 and TRBJ1-2, with D maybe TRBD1 (6 bases). In germline, CDR1 is SGHTA, CDR2 FQGNSA. This CDR3 is built from 15 residues. Trimming shortened V by 8 bases and J by 3 bases, and 19 bases separated the two germline ends. The CDR3 DNA reads TGTGCCAGCGACTGGACAGAGCTTTCGTACTATGGCTACACCTTC. Translated: CASDWTELSYYGYTF.

In its sample, this clonotype was seen many times. The rearrangement links TRBV7-2 to TRBJ2-5; 11 bases line up with TRBD2. The trim removed 5 bases at V and 4 bases at J, leaving 12 bases unmatched. This CDR3 spans 17 amino acids. CDR1 SGHTA and CDR2 FQGNSA come from the germline V gene. The CDR3 here is CASSLTSGVPQGETQYF. The CDR3 nucleotides read TGTGCCAGCAGCCTGACTAGCGGGGTTCCCCAAGGAGAGACCCAGTACTTC.

This clonotype appeared many times. The rearrangement links TRBV2 to TRBJ1-2; 11 nucleotides align to TRBD1. Looked up from germline, CDR1 is SNHLY and CDR2 is FYNNEI. There are 15 residues in the CDR3. V shed 5 bases and J 6 bases; nucleotides not matched to a gene: 8. The CDR3, as DNA: TGTGCCAGCAGTCTAAGCCGGACAGGGGGCGATGGCTACACCTTC. As protein: CASSLSRTGGDGYTF.

This clonotype has ten or more counts. The V gene is TRBV12-3 or TRBV12-4, the J gene TRBJ1-3, with TRBD1 as a possible D gene (6 bases). Trimming cost V 3 bases and J 2 bases, with 11 bases left between them. The CDR3 runs to 15 residues. CDR3 sequence: CASSLPPGAGNTIYF. CDR3 bases: TGTGCCAGCAGTTTGCCCCCAGGGGCTGGAAACACCATATATTTT.

This clonotype has ten or more counts. The CDR3 region is CASSVATGRQVNSPLHF. In nucleotides, the CDR3 is TGTGCCAGCAGCGTAGCTACGGGAAGACAGGTGAATTCACCCCTCCACTTT. The rearrangement uses TRBV9 and TRBJ1-6; TRBD1 might be the D (6 bases). The CDR3 covers 17 residues. Germline CDR1 is SGDLS and CDR2 is YYNGEE. Trimming removed 0 bases from V and 7 bases from J, with 17 bases in between.

This clonotype was recorded many times. The chain is built from TRBV7-3 and TRBJ1-1; unclear D gene. Trimming pared 0 bases from V and 3 bases from J, leaving 8 bases between. The germline V gene has CDR1 SGHTA and CDR2 FQGTGA. This CDR3 has 14 residues. The chain's CDR3 is CASSLTGEDTEAFF. The CDR3 nucleotides read TGTGCCAGCAGCTTAACCGGGGAGGACACTGAAGCTTTCTTT.

Worth noting for this clonotype: A much larger clone differs from this one at a single base, so this may be a read error. The rearrangement joins TRBV5-1 to TRBJ1-1; D ambiguous. The CDR3 extends over 12 amino acids. Germline CDR1 SGHRS, CDR2 YFSETQ. V was clipped by 0 bases and J by 5 bases, with 5 bases between them. The CDR3 nucleotides are TGCGCCAGCAGCTTGGTCGAGACTGAAGCTTTCTTT. Residues: CASSLVETEAFF.

This clonotype has more than one count but fewer than ten. The chain is built from TRBV19 and TRBJ1-2; maybe TRBD1 (5 bases). Trimming stripped 10 bases from V and 8 bases from J, with 11 bases between. Per the germline V gene, CDR1 is LNHDA and CDR2 is SQIVND (reference sequence). The CDR3 is 10 residues long. The CDR3 DNA reads as TGTGCCACAAGGGGCGGCGGCTACACCTTC. This gives the protein CATRGGGYTF.

This clonotype has at least ten counts. The genes are TRBV12-3 or TRBV12-4 and TRBJ1-3; TRBD1 agrees at 7 bases. The CDR3 consists of 17 residues. J gave up 0 bases and V 5 bases, and 10 bases lay outside the gene matches. For the CDR3, the DNA is TGTGCCAGCAGTCGGAGAACACAGGGGAGCTCTGGAAACACCATATATTTT. Translating gives CASSRRTQGSSGNTIYF.

This clonotype was found many times. The chain recombines TRBV6-5 with TRBJ2-2, with TRBD2 identical over 7 bases. This CDR3 region has 14 residues. Germline lookup yields CDR1 MNHEY and CDR2 SVGAGI. The ends lost 6 bases at V and 1 base at J; junction bases unmatched: 2. Written as DNA, the CDR3 is TGTGCCAGCAGAATAGCGGGGAACACCGGGGAGCTGTTTTTT. It specifies CASRIAGNTGELFF.

This clonotype was found many times. The chain has TRBV10-3 and TRBJ1-2; 7 bases line up with TRBD1. The V gene's germline CDR1 is ENHRY and CDR2 SYGVKD. V lost 4 bases and J lost 3; bases outside the gene matches: 2. The CDR3 runs to 13 residues. The CDR3 coding sequence is TGTGCCATCAGTGTCGGACAGGACTATGGCTACACCTTC. It codes for CAISVGQDYGYTF.

Many counts were recorded for this clonotype. The V and J genes are TRBV7-2 and TRBJ2-7; possibly TRBD1 for D (8 bases). Germline V CDR1 and CDR2: SGHTA, FQGNSA. The length of the CDR3 is 13 residues. Trimming pared 2 bases from V and 6 bases from J, leaving 11 bases between. CDR3 in amino acids: CASSLNRGGEQYV. Written as DNA, the CDR3 is TGTGCCAGCAGCTTAAACAGGGGGGGCGAGCAGTACGTC.

This clonotype was recorded at least ten times. The chain employs TRBV10-3 and TRBJ2-2; D not certain. This CDR3 is 14 amino acids long. Looked up from germline, CDR1 is ENHRY and CDR2 is SYGVKD. The V end was cut by 2 bases, the J end by 3 bases, with 7 bases between. The CDR3 DNA follows: TGTGCCATCAGTGAGATCGTATACACCGGGGAGCTGTTTTTT. Protein: CAISEIVYTGELFF.

This clonotype was seen at least ten times. This chain joins TRBV12-3 or TRBV12-4 and TRBJ2-1; 7 nucleotides line up with TRBD1. CDR3 length equals 16 residues. Trimming at V came to 8 bases and at J to 5 bases, leaving 15 bases not matched to a gene. The CDR3 here is CASSSFLGTEDNEQFF. CDR3 nucleotide sequence: TGTGCCAGCTCGTCTTTCCTGGGGACAGAGGACAATGAGCAGTTCTTC.

This clonotype occurred many times. The chain employs TRBV7-2 and TRBJ2-3; D is unclear. Germline loops: CDR1 SGHTA, CDR2 FQGNSA. This CDR3 is built from 13 residues. V lost 7 bases and J lost 5, with 13 bases in between. CDR3 amino acids: CASTPGGGDTQYF. As DNA, the CDR3 is TGTGCCAGCACCCCCGGCGGCGGAGATACGCAGTATTTT.

This clonotype was counted many times. The CDR3 region has the DNA TGTGCCATCAGGGATACTGACAGGGGGCAGGCCAGGAATTCACCCCTCCACTTT. It translates to CAIRDTDRGQARNSPLHF. The V gene is TRBV10-3, the J gene TRBJ1-6; the match to TRBD1 covers 10 bases. The J segment lost 7 bases and the V segment lost 6 bases, leaving 15 bases of the junction unmatched. Germline V gene sequence: CDR1 ENHRY, CDR2 SYGVKD. The CDR3 has 18 amino acids.

There are a few counts of this clonotype. The genes are TRBV7-9 and TRBJ2-1, with 7 positions matching TRBD1. The CDR3 runs to 16 residues. Germline lookup yields CDR1 SEHNR and CDR2 FQNEAQ (reference sequence). V was clipped by 1 base and J by 4 bases; unmatched bases: 7. CDR3 nucleotides: TGTGCCAGCAGCTTAGAGGACAGGCTGGGATACAATGAGCAGTTCTTC. Protein product: CASSLEDRLGYNEQFF. The complete variable domain, with remaining parts taken from reference TRBV7-9 and TRBJ2-1, reads DTGVSQNPRHKITKRGQNVTFRCDPISEHNRLYWYRQTLGQGPEFLTYFQNEAQLEKSRLLSDRFSAERPKGSFSTLEIQRTEQGDSAMYLCASSLEDRLGYNEQFFGPGTRLTVL.

Ten or more counts support this clonotype. CDR3 sequence (DNA): TGCGCCAGCAGCCAACAGGGCTACTCTGGAAACACCATATATTTT. It yields the protein CASSQQGYSGNTIYF. The gene calls are TRBV4-1 and TRBJ1-3; D perhaps matches TRBD1 (5 bases). Looked up from germline, CDR1 is MGHRA and CDR2 is YSYEKL. The CDR3 extends over 15 amino acids. Trimming pared 2 bases from V and 0 bases from J, leaving 8 bases between.